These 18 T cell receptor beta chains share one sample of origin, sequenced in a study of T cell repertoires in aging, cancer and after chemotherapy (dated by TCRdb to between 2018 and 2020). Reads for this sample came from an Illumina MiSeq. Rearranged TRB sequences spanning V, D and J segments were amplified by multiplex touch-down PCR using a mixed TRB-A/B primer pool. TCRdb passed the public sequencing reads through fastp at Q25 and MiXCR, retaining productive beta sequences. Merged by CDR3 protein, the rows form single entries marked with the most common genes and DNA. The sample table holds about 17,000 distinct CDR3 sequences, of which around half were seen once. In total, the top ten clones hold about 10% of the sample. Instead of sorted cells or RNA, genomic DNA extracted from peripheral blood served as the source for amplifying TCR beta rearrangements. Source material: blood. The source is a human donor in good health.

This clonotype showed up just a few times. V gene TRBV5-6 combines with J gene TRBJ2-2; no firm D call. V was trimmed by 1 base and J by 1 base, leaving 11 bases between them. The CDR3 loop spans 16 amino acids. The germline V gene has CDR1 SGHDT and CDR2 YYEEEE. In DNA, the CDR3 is TGTGCCAGCAGCTTGTATGGCGGTGAGAACACCGGGGAGCTGTTTTTT. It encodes CASSLYGGENTGELFF.

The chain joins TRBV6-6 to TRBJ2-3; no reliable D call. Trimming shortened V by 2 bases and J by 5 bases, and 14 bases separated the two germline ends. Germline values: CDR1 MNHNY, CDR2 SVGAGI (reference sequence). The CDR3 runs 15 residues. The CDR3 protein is CASSYRLNPGDTQYF. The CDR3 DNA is TGTGCCAGCAGTTACAGGTTGAACCCTGGAGATACGCAGTATTTT.

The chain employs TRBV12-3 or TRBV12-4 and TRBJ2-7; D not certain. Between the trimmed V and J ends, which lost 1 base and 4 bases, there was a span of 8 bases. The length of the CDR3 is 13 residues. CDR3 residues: CASSLGPQYEQYF. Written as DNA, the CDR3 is TGTGCCAGCAGTTTAGGTCCCCAGTACGAGCAGTACTTC.

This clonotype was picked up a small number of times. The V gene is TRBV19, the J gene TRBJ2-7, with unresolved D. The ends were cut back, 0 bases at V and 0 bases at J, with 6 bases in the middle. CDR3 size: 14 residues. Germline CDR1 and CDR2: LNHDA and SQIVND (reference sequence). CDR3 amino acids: CASSIESSSYEQYF. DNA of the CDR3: TGTGCCAGTAGTATAGAGTCTAGCTCCTACGAGCAGTACTTC.

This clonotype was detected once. DNA of the CDR3: TGTGCCAGTAGTACCCCTCAGCGCCGGGGACTGTTTTTT. Translated, it gives CASSTPQRRGLFF. The chain recombines TRBV19 with TRBJ1-4, with D unresolved. Germline lookup yields CDR1 LNHDA and CDR2 SQIVND (reference sequence). Trimming removed 4 bases at V and 13 bases at J, with 16 bases between. The CDR3 covers 13 residues.

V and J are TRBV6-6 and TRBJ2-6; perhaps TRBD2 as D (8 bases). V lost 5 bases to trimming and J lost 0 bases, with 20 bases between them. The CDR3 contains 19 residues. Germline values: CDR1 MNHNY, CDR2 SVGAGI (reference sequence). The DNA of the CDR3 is TGTGCCAGCAGTGACCGGGAGGGCAGGGGGAACTCTGGGGCCAACGTCCTGACTTTC. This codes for CASSDREGRGNSGANVLTF.

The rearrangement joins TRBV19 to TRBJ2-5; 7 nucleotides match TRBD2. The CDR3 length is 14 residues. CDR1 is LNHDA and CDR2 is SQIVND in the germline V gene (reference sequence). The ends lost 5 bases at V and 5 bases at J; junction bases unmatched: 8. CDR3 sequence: CASSVGGLRETQYF. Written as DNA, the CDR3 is TGTGCCAGTAGTGTGGGAGGGCTTCGGGAGACCCAGTACTTC. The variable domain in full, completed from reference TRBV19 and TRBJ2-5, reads DGGITQSPKYLFRKEGQNVTLSCEQNLNHDAMYWYRQDPGQGLRLIYYSQIVNDFQKGDIAEGYSVSREKKESFPLTVTSAQKNPTAFYLCASSVGGLRETQYFGPGTRLLVL.

The CDR3: CASSPLVATDTQYF. CDR3 bases: TGTGCCAGCTCACCACTAGTCGCCACAGATACGCAGTATTTT. J is TRBJ2-3 and V is TRBV18, with D uncertain. Germline V gene sequence: CDR1 KGHSH, CDR2 LQKENI. With 1 base removed from V and 2 bases from J, the gap between germline ends came to 7 bases. The CDR3 loop spans 14 amino acids.

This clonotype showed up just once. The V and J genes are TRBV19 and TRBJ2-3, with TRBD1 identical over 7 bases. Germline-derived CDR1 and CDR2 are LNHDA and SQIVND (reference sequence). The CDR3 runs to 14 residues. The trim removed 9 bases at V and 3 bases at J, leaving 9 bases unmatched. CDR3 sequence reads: CASGTGQKTDTQYF. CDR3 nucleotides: TGTGCCAGCGGAACGGGACAGAAGACAGATACGCAGTATTTT.

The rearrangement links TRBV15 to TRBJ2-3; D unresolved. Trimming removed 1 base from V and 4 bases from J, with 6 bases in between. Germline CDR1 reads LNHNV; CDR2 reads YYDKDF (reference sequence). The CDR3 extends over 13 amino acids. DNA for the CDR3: TGTGCCACCAGCAGAGGGTTCGCAGATACGCAGTATTTT. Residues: CATSRGFADTQYF.

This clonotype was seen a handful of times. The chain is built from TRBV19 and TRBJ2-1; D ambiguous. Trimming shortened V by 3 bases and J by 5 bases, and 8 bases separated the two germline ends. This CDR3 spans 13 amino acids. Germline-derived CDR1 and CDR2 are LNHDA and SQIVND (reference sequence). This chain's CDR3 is CASSIMGNNEQFF. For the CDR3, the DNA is TGTGCCAGTAGTATTATGGGAAACAATGAGCAGTTCTTC.

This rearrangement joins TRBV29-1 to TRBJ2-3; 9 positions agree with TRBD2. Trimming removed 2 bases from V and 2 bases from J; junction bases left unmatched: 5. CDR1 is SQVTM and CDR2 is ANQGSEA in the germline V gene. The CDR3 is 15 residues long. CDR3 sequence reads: CSVETREGHTDTQYF. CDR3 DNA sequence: TGCAGCGTTGAAACGCGGGAGGGCCACACAGATACGCAGTATTTT.

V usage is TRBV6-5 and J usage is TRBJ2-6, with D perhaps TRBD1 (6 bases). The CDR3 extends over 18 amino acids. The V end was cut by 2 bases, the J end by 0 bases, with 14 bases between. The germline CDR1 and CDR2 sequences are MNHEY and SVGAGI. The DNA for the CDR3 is TGTGCCAGCAGTTACGTAGGACAGAGTCCCTCTGGGGCCAACGTCCTGACTTTC. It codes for CASSYVGQSPSGANVLTF.

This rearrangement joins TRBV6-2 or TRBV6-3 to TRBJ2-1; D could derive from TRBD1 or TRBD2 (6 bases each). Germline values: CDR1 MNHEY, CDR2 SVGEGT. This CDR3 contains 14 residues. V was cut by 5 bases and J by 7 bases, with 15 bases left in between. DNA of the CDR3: TGTGCCAGCAGTCAAGGGGGGACTTTAAATGAGCAGTTCTTC. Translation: CASSQGGTLNEQFF.

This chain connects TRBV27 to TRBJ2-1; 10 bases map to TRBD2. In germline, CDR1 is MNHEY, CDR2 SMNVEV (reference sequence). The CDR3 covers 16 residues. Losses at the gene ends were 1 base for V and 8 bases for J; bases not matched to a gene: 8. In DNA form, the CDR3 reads TGTGCCAGCAGTTTATATGCTAGCGGGAGCCCAGATGAGCAGTTCTTC. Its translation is CASSLYASGSPDEQFF.

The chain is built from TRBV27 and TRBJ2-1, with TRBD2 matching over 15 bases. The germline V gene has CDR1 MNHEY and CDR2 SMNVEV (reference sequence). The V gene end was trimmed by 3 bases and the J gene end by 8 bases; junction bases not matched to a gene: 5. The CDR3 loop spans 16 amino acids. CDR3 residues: CASSFGLAGGYDEQFF. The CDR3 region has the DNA TGTGCCAGCAGTTTCGGACTAGCGGGAGGGTACGATGAGCAGTTCTTC.

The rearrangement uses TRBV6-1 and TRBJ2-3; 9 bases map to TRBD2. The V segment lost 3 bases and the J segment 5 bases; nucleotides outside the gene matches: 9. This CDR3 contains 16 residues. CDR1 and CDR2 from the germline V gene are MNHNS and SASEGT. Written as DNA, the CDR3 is TGTGCCAGCAGTGAGGCAAGCGGGAGGCCGATAGATACGCAGTATTTT. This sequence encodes CASSEASGRPIDTQYF.

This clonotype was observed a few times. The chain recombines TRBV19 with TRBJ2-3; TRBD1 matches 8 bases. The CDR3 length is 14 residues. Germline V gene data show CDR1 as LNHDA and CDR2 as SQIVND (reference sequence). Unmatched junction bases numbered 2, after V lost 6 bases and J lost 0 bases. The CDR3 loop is CASRRQGSTDTQYF. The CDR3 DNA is TGTGCCAGTAGACGACAGGGGAGCACAGATACGCAGTATTTT.